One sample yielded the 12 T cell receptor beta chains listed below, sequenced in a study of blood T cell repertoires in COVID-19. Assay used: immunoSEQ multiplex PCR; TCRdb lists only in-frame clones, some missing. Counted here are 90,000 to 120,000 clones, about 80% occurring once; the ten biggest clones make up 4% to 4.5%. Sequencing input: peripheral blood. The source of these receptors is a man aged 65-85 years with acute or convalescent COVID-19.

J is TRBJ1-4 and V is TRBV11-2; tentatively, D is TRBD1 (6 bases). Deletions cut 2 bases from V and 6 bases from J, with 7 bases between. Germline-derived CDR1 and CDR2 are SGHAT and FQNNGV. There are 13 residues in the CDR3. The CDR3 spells CASSLNRDEKLFF. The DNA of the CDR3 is TGTGCCAGCAGCTTAAACAGGGATGAAAAACTGTTTTTT.

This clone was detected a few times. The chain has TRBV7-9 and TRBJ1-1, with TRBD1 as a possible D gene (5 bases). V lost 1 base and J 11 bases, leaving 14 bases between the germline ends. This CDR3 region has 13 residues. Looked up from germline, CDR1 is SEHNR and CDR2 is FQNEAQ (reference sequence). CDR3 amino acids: CASSLGLGRVAFF. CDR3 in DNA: TGTGCCAGCAGCTTAGGGTTGGGCAGGGTTGCTTTCTTT. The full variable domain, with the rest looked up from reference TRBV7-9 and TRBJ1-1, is DTGVSQNPRHKITKRGQNVTFRCDPISEHNRLYWYRQTLGQGPEFLTYFQNEAQLEKSRLLSDRFSAERPKGSFSTLEIQRTEQGDSAMYLCASSLGLGRVAFFGQGTRLTVV.

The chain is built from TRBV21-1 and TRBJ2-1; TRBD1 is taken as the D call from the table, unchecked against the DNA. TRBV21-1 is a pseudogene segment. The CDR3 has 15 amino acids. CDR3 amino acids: CASSKRETGSNEQFF. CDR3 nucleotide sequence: TGTGCCAGCAGCAAAAGGGAAACAGGGAGTAATGAGCAGTTCTTC.

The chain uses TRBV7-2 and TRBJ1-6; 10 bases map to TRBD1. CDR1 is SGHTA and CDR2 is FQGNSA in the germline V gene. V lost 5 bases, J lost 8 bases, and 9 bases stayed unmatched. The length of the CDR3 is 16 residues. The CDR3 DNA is TGTGCCAGCAGCCGGGGACAGGGGCCTTCCGATTCACCCCTCCACTTT. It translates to CASSRGQGPSDSPLHF.

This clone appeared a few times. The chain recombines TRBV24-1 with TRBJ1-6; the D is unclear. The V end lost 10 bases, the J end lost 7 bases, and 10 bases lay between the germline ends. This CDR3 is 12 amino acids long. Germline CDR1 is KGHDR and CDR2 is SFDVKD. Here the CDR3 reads CATKDWNSPLHF. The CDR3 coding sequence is TGTGCCACGAAGGACTGGAATTCACCCCTCCACTTT.

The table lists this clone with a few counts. Here the CDR3 reads CASSSAGYNEQFF. CDR3 DNA sequence: TGTGCCAGCAGTTCGGCAGGTTACAATGAGCAGTTCTTC. The V and J genes are TRBV6-5 and TRBJ2-1; D unresolved. CDR3 length: 13 residues. Germline V CDR1 and CDR2: MNHEY, SVGAGI. The V end was cut by 4 bases, the J end by 4 bases, with 8 bases between.

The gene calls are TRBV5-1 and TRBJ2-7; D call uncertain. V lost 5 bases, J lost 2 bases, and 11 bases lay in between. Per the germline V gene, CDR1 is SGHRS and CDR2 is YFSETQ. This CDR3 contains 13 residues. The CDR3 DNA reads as TGCGCCAGCAGACTCGCTGTGGCCTACGAGCAGTACTTC. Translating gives CASRLAVAYEQYF.

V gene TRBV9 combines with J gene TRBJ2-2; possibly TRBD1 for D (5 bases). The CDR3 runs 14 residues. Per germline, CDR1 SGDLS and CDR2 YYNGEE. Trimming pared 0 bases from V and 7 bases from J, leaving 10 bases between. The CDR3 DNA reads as TGTGCCAGCAGCGTAGTCAGGGTTGGCGGGGAGCTGTTTTTT. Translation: CASSVVRVGGELFF.

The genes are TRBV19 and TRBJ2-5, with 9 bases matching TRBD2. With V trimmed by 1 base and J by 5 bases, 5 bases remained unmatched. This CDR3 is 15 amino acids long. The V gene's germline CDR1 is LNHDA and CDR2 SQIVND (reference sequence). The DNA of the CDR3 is TGTGCCAGTAGTATAGGATTAGCGGGGGCGGAGACCCAGTACTTC. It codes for CASSIGLAGAETQYF.

The CDR3 here is CASSHSPGGPSGEQYF. CDR3 sequence (DNA): TGTGCCAGCAGCCATTCCCCGGGGGGGCCCTCTGGCGAGCAGTACTTC. This chain uses TRBV3-1 (or the pseudogene TRBV3-2) with TRBJ2-7; 8 bases match TRBD2. V lost 3 bases, J lost 6 bases, and 13 bases stayed unmatched. CDR3 length: 16 residues. Germline V CDR1 and CDR2: LGHDT, YNNKEL (reference sequence).

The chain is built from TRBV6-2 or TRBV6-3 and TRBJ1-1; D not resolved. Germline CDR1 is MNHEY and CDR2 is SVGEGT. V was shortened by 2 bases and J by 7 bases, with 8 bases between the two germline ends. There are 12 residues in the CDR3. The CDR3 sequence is CASSYPGVEAFF. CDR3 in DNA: TGTGCCAGCAGTTACCCCGGGGTTGAAGCTTTCTTT.

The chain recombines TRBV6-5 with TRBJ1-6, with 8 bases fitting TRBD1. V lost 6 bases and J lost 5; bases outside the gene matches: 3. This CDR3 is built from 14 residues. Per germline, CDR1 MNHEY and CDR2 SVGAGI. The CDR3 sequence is CASRDRAHNSPLHF. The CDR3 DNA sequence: TGTGCCAGCAGGGACAGGGCTCATAATTCACCCCTCCACTTT.